Listed below are T cell receptor beta chains from one sample, sequenced in a study of human T cells and chemical hapten exposure. TCRdb used MiXCR to reprocess the RACE reads, holding one entry per CDR3 protein. The table includes tens of thousands of distinct CDR3 sequences, roughly a tenth detected once. This material consisted of whole blood, taken in connection with sensitization to the hapten diphenylcyclopropenone (DPC). These receptors all stem from a woman in her twenties or thirties with alopecia areata. Some clones in this sample may be carry-over from other donors' samples. Each CDR3 is given with its conserved first and last residue. A D gene is named only where the DNA matches it firmly. Clone size appears in some rows only: once, few, many, or a class for an expanded clone.

d_gene	v_gene	abundance	j_gene	CDR3nt	CDR3aa
-	TRBV6-2/TRBV6-3	many	TRBJ2-7	TGTGCCAGCAGTTACCGATTCTACGAGCAGTACTTC	CASSYRFYEQYF
TRBD2	TRBV20-1	many	TRBJ2-1	TGCAGTGCTAGAGGCGGGAGTCTCAATGAGCAGTTCTTC	CSARGGSLNEQFF
-	TRBV7-2	many	TRBJ2-3	TGTGCCAGCAGCTTAGAAAGGGGAACAGATACGCAGTATTTT	CASSLERGTDTQYF
-	TRBV20-1	few	TRBJ2-7	TGCAGTGCTAGAGATTCATCGGCGGGATACGAGCAGTACTTC	CSARDSSAGYEQYF
TRBD1	TRBV18	-	TRBJ1-1	TGTGCCAGCTCACCGCTCACAGGGGGGATGAACACTGAAGCTTTCTTT	CASSPLTGGMNTEAFF
-	TRBV11-1	-	TRBJ1-1	TGTGCCAGCAGCCCGCGGGTAGGGGAGACTGAAGCTTTCTTT	CASSPRVGETEAFF
TRBD2	TRBV12-3/TRBV12-4	many	TRBJ2-4	TGTGCCAGCAGTCTAGCGGGAGGGCGGTCCAAAAACATTCAGTACTTC	CASSLAGGRSKNIQYF
TRBD1	TRBV28	many	TRBJ1-6	TGTGCCAGCAGAACCGGGACAGGGATATCCTCACCCCTCCACTTT	CASRTGTGISSPLHF
TRBD2	TRBV4-1	-	TRBJ2-7	TGCGCCAGCAGCCAAGAGTGGCGGGAGGGAAACGAGCAGTACTTC	CASSQEWREGNEQYF
TRBD1	TRBV19	-	TRBJ1-4	TGTGCCAGCAACGACAGGACAGGGACAACTAATGAAAAACTGTTTTTT	CASNDRTGTTNEKLFF
TRBD2	TRBV12-3/TRBV12-4	few	TRBJ2-3	TGTGCCAGCAGTTTAGGAGCGGGAGGGCCCGGCACAGATACGCAGTATTTT	CASSLGAGGPGTDTQYF
-	TRBV6-2/TRBV6-3	few	TRBJ2-7	TGTGCCAGCAGACTCAGGGTTGGCGACGAGCAGTACTTC	CASRLRVGDEQYF
-	TRBV12-3/TRBV12-4	many	TRBJ2-7	TGTGCCAGCAGAAGACCCGGAACAGTTTACGAGCAGTACTTC	CASRRPGTVYEQYF
-	TRBV6-5	many	TRBJ2-7	TGTGCCAGCAGTTACGGAAAACAGCTCCCCTACGAGCAGTACTTC	CASSYGKQLPYEQYF
-	TRBV4-2	many	TRBJ2-1	TGTGCCAGCAGCCAAGACTCAGGGAGTACCTACAATGAGCAGTTCTTC	CASSQDSGSTYNEQFF
-	TRBV29-1	-	TRBJ2-1	TGCAGCGTCGGACAGAATAACAATGAGCAGTTCTTC	CSVGQNNNEQFF
TRBD1	TRBV29-1	-	TRBJ1-2	TGCAGCGTCGAGGGGGGCCGGGACAGGGATAGGTTTGGCTACACCTTC	CSVEGGRDRDRFGYTF
TRBD2	TRBV27	-	TRBJ2-1	TGTGCCAGCAGAATAACCGGGACTAGCGGGACCAATGAGCAGTTCTTC	CASRITGTSGTNEQFF
-	TRBV5-1	few	TRBJ2-7	TGCGCCAGCAGCGTGGAGGCCCGACTTGGCTCCTACGAGCAGTACTTC	CASSVEARLGSYEQYF
-	TRBV29-1	-	TRBJ1-3	TGCAGCGGCGGGACGGGTTCAGGAAACACCATATATTTT	CSGGTGSGNTIYF
TRBD2	TRBV7-6	few	TRBJ2-7	TGTGCCAGCAGCCCGCAGACTAGCGGGGGTAGCGAGCAGTACTTC	CASSPQTSGGSEQYF
TRBD2	TRBV4-2	few	TRBJ2-1	TGTGCCAGCAGCCAGCCTAGCGGGGGGGCCTCCTACAATGAGCAGTTCTTC	CASSQPSGGASYNEQFF
TRBD2	TRBV24-1	few	TRBJ2-1	TGTGCCACCAGTGATTCAGTGGGACTAGCGGGGACTAATGAGCAGTTCTTC	CATSDSVGLAGTNEQFF
-	TRBV10-1	-	TRBJ1-5	TGCGCCAGCATCGCCAACAATCAGCCCCAGCATTTT	CASIANNQPQHF
-	TRBV28	many	TRBJ2-7	TGTGCCAGCGTTCGCTACGAGCAGTACTTC	CASVRYEQYF
TRBD1	TRBV3-1	many	TRBJ2-7	TGTGCCAGCAGCGACAGGGGACTTTCCTACGAGCAGTACTTC	CASSDRGLSYEQYF
TRBD1	TRBV29-1	few	TRBJ1-1	TGCAGCGCTGACAGGGGGCGTCCCACTGAAGCTTTCTTT	CSADRGRPTEAFF
-	TRBV7-2	few	TRBJ2-7	TGTGCCAGCAGCTTAGCCCTGTTGCGTGGGGACGAGCAGTACTTC	CASSLALLRGDEQYF
-	TRBV28	-	TRBJ2-1	TGTGCCAGCAGTAGACGGAATGAGCAGTTCTTC	CASSRRNEQFF
TRBD2	TRBV18	few	TRBJ2-5	TGTGCCAGCTCACCCCCGAGACTAGCGGGAGGGCCTGTCGTAGAGACCCAGTACTTC	CASSPPRLAGGPVVETQYF
-	TRBV20-1	few	TRBJ1-4	TGCAGTGCTAGGGAGCTGCTGAATGAAAAACTGTTTTTT	CSARELLNEKLFF
-	TRBV28	few	TRBJ2-7	TGTGCCAGCAGGACCGGGACGAACTCCTACGAGCAGTACTTC	CASRTGTNSYEQYF
-	TRBV7-2	many	TRBJ1-1	TGTGCCAGCAGCTTGGGTTGGGGGGACACTGAAGCTTTCTTT	CASSLGWGDTEAFF
-	TRBV6-5	-	TRBJ1-1	TGTGCCAGCAGACAAGCTGGGACTGAAGCTTTCTTT	CASRQAGTEAFF
-	TRBV6-6	many	TRBJ1-1	TGTGCCAGCAGCATCATCGGGAACACTGAAGCTTTCTTT	CASSIIGNTEAFF
-	TRBV5-1	few	TRBJ2-7	TGCGCCAGCAAGACAGGGCGCGGGGGCGACGAGCAGTACTTC	CASKTGRGGDEQYF
TRBD2	TRBV19	few	TRBJ2-1	TGTGCCAGTAGTATAACTAGCGGGGGCGGCGAGCAGTTCTTC	CASSITSGGGEQFF
-	TRBV28	-	TRBJ2-3	TGTGCCAGCAGTCCCCGTGGAAAATACACAGATACGCAGTATTTT	CASSPRGKYTDTQYF
TRBD1	TRBV12-3/TRBV12-4	-	TRBJ1-5	TGTGCCAGCAGTCGGACAGGGGTCCAGCCCCAGCATTTT	CASSRTGVQPQHF
-	TRBV5-1	many	TRBJ2-1	TGCGCCAGCAGCTTGGCCTCTTTAAACAATGAGCAGTTCTTC	CASSLASLNNEQFF
TRBD1	TRBV7-2	-	TRBJ1-6	TGTGCCAGCAGTTCGAAGATGGGACAGGGCCCGCGAAATTCACCCCTCCACTTT	CASSSKMGQGPRNSPLHF
TRBD2	TRBV27	few	TRBJ2-1	TGTGCCAGCAGCCTTTTGGGGACTAGCGGGAGAGTCCAGCAGTTCTTC	CASSLLGTSGRVQQFF
-	TRBV5-1	-	TRBJ1-2	TGCGCCAGCAGCCACTGGGACACCGATAACTATGGCTACACCTTC	CASSHWDTDNYGYTF
-	TRBV11-3	many	TRBJ1-1	TGTGCCAGCAGCTTAGATGGGGGTAGCACTGAAGCTTTCTTT	CASSLDGGSTEAFF
-	TRBV7-8	many	TRBJ1-1	TGTGCCAGCAGCTTTCAAACAGGGAATTCGGGTGAAGCTTTCTTT	CASSFQTGNSGEAFF
TRBD1	TRBV6-2/TRBV6-3	many	TRBJ2-5	TGTGCCAGCGGACAGGGCGAGGAGACCCAGTACTTC	CASGQGEETQYF
-	TRBV29-1	few	TRBJ2-5	TGCAGCGTTGAGTCGGCTGACCAGTACTTC	CSVESADQYF
-	TRBV7-8	many	TRBJ2-5	TGTGCCAGCAGCTCTAGGGCGCAGGGGCTGGAGACCCAGTACTTC	CASSSRAQGLETQYF
-	TRBV2	many	TRBJ2-3	TGTGCCAGCAAAGGGGAAACAGATACGCAGTATTTT	CASKGETDTQYF
TRBD1	TRBV28	many	TRBJ1-5	TGTGCCAGCAGTCCCGAGACAGGGGGCGGTCAGCCCCAGCATTTT	CASSPETGGGQPQHF
-	TRBV7-3	many	TRBJ2-3	TGTGCCAGCAGCTTAACACCCGGACTCAACACAGATACGCAGTATTTT	CASSLTPGLNTDTQYF
TRBD2	TRBV11-3	many	TRBJ2-1	TGTGCCAGCAGCCTAGCGGGAGGAGGGTACGATGAGCAGTTCTTC	CASSLAGGGYDEQFF